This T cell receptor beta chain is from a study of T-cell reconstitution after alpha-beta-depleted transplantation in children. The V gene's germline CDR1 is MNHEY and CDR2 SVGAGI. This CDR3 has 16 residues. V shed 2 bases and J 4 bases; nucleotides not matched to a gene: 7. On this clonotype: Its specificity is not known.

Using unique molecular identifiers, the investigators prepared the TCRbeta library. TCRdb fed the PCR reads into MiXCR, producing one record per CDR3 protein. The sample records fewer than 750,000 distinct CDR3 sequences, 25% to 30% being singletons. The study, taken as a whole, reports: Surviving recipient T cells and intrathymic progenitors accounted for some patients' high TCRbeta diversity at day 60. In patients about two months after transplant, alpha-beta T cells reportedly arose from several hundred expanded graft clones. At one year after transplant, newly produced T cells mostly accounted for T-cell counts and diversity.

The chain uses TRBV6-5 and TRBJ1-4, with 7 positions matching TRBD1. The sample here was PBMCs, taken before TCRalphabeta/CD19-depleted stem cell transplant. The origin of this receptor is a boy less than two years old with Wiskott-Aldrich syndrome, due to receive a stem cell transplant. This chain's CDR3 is CASSYEGGAVNEKLFF. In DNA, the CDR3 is TGTGCCAGCAGTTACGAAGGGGGCGCGGTTAATGAAAAACTGTTTTTT.